This TCR beta chain comes out of a study of Ad26.COV2.S vaccination and SARS-CoV-2 variants. Sequencing used immunoSEQ multiplex PCR; TCRdb keeps in-frame clones, though not all of them. The sample has about 500,000 clones, 80% to 90% seen once. This CDR3 has 12 residues. Germline assignment: CDR1 MNHEY and CDR2 SVGAGI. Trimming at V came to 5 bases and at J to 8 bases, leaving 4 bases not matched to a gene. Treatment denoted: about 20 received Ad26.COV2.S at low or high dose, single or two shots; about 5 received placebo; per-sample allocation not given. Samples were taken on day 63 after the first vaccine or placebo injection. Boston provided a donor who was an adult aged 18-55 years.

The material was peripheral blood, obtained in a trial of Ad26.COV2.S vaccine versus placebo. The chain carries TRBV6-5 and TRBJ1-2; 8 nucleotides line up with TRBD1. The receptor was derived from a person between 18 and 65 years old who received the Ad26.COV2.S COVID-19 vaccine or a placebo. The CDR3 coding sequence is TGTGCCAGCAGTCTCAGGGGGCTGGGCTACACCTTC. It codes for CASSLRGLGYTF.